This T cell receptor (beta chain) is drawn from a study of T cells after yellow fever vaccination. On the study more broadly: Any fraction with a low cell number was prepared using SMART-Seq v4 Ultra Low Input. Study conclusions and caveats: The secondary response was weaker but peaked faster, day 5 versus 15. Clonotype sharing between CD4 and CD8 compartments was small.

This CDR3 spans 15 amino acids. The V segment lost 9 bases and the J segment 5 bases; nucleotides outside the gene matches: 7. CDR1 is SGHNT, CDR2 YYREEE, per germline (reference sequence). A note on this clonotype: The target antigen is unknown.

Generation of TCR cDNA used 5'RACE template switching (which added a universal primer site and UMIs). TCRdb re-analysed the 5' RACE reads in MiXCR, keeping a single row per CDR3 protein. Of around 250,000 distinct CDR3 sequences detected, roughly 5% appear once; the ten largest clones hold roughly 3.3%. Specimen: CD4+ T cells sorted from PBMCs, collected on the day of the yellow fever booster vaccination. This TCR was sampled from a man between 18 and 29 years old who received the YFV17D yellow fever vaccine. This chain uses TRBV5-4 with TRBJ2-2, with 13 bases matching TRBD2. CDR3 region: CATKTSGGSTGELFF. The DNA for the CDR3 is TGTGCCACCAAGACTAGCGGGGGGAGTACCGGGGAGCTGTTTTTT.